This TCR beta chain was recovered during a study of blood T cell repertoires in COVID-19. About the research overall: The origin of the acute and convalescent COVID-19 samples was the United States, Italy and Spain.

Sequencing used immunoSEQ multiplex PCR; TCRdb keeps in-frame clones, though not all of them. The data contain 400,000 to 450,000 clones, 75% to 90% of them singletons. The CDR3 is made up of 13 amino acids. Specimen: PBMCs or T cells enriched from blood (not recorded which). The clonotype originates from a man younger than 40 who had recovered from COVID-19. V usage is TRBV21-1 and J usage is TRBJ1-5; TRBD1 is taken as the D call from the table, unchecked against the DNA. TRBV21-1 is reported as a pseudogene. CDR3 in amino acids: CASRPGKNQPQHF. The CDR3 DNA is TGTGCCAGCAGACCAGGGAAAAATCAGCCCCAGCATTTT.